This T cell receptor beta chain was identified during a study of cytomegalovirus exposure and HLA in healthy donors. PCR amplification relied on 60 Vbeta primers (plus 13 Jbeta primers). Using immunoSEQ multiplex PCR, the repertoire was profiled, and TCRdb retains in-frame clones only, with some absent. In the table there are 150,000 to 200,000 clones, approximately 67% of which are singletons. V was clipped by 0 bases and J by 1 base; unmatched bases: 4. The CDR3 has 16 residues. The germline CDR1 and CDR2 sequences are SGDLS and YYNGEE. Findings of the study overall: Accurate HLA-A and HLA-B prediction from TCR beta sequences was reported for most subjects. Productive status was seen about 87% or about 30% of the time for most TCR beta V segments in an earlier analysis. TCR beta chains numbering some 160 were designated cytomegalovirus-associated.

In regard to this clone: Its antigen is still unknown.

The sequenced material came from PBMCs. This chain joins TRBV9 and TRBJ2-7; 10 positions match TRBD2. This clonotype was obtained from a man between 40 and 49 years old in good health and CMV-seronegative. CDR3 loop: CASSVEVAGGSYEQYF. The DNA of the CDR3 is TGTGCCAGCAGCGTAGAGGTAGCGGGGGGTTCCTACGAGCAGTACTTC.